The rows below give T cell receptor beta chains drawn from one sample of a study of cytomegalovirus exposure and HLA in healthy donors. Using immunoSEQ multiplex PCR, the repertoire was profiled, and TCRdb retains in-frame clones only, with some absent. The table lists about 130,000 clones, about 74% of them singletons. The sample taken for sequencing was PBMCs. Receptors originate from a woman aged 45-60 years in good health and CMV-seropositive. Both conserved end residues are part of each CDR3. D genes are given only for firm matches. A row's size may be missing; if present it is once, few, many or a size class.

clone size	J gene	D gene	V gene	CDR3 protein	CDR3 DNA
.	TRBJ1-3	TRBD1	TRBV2	CASSQQGAGNTIYF	TGTGCCAGCAGCCAACAGGGGGCTGGAAACACCATATATTTT
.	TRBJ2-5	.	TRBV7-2	CASRIAVKETQYF	TGTGCCAGCAGAATAGCGGTGAAAGAGACCCAGTACTTC
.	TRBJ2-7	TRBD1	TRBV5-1	CASSLGGTGGGEQYF	TGCGCCAGCAGCTTGGGAGGGACAGGTGGAGGCGAGCAGTACTTC
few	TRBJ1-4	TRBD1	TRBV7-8	CASSPGDRIVATNEKLFF	TGTGCCAGCAGCCCAGGGGACAGGATAGTTGCAACTAATGAAAAACTGTTTTTT
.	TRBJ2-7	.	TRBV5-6	CASSLEQRYYEQYF	TGTGCCAGCAGCTTGGAACAGAGATACTACGAGCAGTACTTC
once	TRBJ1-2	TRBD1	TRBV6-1	CASSEETGGASGYTF	TGTGCCAGCAGTGAAGAGACAGGGGGCGCTTCTGGCTACACCTTC
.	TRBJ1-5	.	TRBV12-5	CASGLNQGSNQPQHF	TGTGCTAGTGGTTTAAATCAGGGTAGCAATCAGCCCCAGCATTTT
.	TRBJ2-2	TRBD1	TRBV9	CASSQRQGRTGELFF	TGTGCCAGCAGCCAACGACAGGGGAGGACCGGGGAGCTGTTTTTT
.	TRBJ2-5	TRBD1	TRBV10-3	CAMREGGGETQYF	TGTGCAATGCGAGAAGGGGGCGGGGAGACCCAGTACTTC
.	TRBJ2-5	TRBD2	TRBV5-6	CASSLMVAGLETQYF	TGTGCCAGCAGCTTGATGGTAGCGGGGCTAGAGACCCAGTACTTC
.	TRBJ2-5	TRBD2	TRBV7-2	CASSPGTTPQETQYF	TGTGCCAGCAGTCCCGGGACTACCCCCCAAGAGACCCAGTACTTC
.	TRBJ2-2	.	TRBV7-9	CASSLVSLVSTGELFF	TGTGCCAGCAGCTTAGTTAGCCTAGTGAGCACCGGGGAGCTGTTTTTT
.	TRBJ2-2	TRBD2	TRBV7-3	CASSLNSGGADTGELFF	TGTGCCAGCAGCTTAAATAGCGGGGGGGCAGACACCGGGGAGCTGTTTTTT
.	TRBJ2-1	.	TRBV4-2	CASSQEGSGNNEQFF	TGTGCCAGCAGCCAAGAAGGATCAGGGAACAATGAGCAGTTCTTC
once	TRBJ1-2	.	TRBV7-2	CASSPQPTGANYGYTF	TGTGCCAGCAGCCCACAACCGACGGGAGCTAACTATGGCTACACCTTC
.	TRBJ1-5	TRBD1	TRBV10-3	CAISTTGGIQPQHF	TGTGCCATCAGTACAACAGGGGGCATTCAGCCCCAGCATTTT
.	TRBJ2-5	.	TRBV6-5	CASSLVSEGAQYF	TGTGCCAGCAGTTTGGTCAGCGAAGGGGCCCAGTACTTC
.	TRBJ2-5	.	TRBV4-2	CASSQNRQGGETQYF	TGTGCCAGCAGCCAAAATCGACAGGGAGGAGAGACCCAGTACTTC
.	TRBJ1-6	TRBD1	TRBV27	CASKPGDRDSPLHF	TGTGCCAGCAAACCCGGGGACAGAGATTCACCCCTCCACTTT
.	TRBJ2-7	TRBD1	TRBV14	CASSRDSYEQYF	TGTGCCAGCAGCCGGGACAGTTACGAGCAGTACTTC
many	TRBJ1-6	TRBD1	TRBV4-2	CASSLGQGPTNSPLHF	TGTGCCAGCAGCCTAGGACAGGGGCCGACTAATTCACCCCTCCACTTT
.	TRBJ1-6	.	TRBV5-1	CASSPDRTNSPLHF	TGCGCCAGCAGCCCAGACAGGACCAATTCACCCCTCCACTTT
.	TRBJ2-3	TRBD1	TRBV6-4	CASRDRGSGTDTQYF	TGTGCCAGCAGGGACAGGGGTAGTGGCACAGATACGCAGTATTTT
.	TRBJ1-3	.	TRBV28	CASSPPIGRAGNTIYF	TGTGCCAGCAGCCCCCCGATCGGCAGGGCTGGAAACACCATATATTTT
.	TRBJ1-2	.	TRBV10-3	CAISESPENYGYTF	TGTGCCATCAGTGAGTCGCCTGAGAACTATGGCTACACCTTC
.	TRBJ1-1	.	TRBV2	CASSEEAGNSEAFF	TGTGCCAGCAGTGAAGAAGCAGGGAACTCTGAAGCTTTCTTT
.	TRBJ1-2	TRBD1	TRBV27	CASNPRDREGGYTF	TGTGCCAGCAACCCAAGGGACAGGGAAGGCGGCTACACCTTC
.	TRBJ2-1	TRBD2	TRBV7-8	CASSLAGLAGENNEQFF	TGTGCCAGCAGCTTGGCGGGACTAGCGGGGGAAAACAATGAGCAGTTCTTC
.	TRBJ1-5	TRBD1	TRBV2	CASSVWDSDNQPQHF	TGTGCCAGCAGTGTGTGGGACAGCGACAATCAGCCCCAGCATTTT
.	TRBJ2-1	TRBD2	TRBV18	CASSPRTSGGDNEQFF	TGTGCCAGCTCTCCACGGACTAGCGGGGGGGACAATGAGCAGTTCTTC
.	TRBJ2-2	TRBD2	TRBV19	CASSLGTKNTGELFF	TGTGCCAGTAGTTTGGGGACTAAGAACACCGGGGAGCTGTTTTTT
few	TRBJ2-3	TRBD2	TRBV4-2	CASSLGLAGGLLDTQYF	TGTGCCAGCAGCCTAGGACTAGCGGGGGGGCTCCTAGATACGCAGTATTTT
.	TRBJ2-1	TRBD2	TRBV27	CATVLWTGLAGVGNYNEQFF	TGTGCCACCGTGCTTTGGACCGGACTAGCGGGCGTGGGAAACTACAATGAGCAGTTCTTC
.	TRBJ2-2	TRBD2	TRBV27	CASSSFQGSGGAGTGELFF	TGTGCCAGCAGTTCCTTCCAGGGGAGCGGGGGGGCCGGCACCGGGGAGCTGTTTTTT
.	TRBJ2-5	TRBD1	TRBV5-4	CASSFVGTGEKETQYF	TGTGCCAGCAGCTTCGTCGGGACAGGGGAAAAAGAGACCCAGTACTTC